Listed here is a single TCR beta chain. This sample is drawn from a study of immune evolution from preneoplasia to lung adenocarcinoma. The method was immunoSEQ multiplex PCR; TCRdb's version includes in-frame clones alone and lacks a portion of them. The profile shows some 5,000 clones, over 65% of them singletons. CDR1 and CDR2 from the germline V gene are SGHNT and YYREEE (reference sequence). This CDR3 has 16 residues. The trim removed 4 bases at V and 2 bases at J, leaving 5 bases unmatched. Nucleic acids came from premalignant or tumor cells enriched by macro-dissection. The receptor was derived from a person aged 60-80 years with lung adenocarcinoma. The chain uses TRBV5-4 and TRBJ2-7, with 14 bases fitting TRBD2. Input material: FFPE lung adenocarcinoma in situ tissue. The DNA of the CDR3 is TGTGCCAGCAGCCGAGGGGGACTAGCGGGAGCCTACGAGCAGTACTTC. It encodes CASSRGGLAGAYEQYF.